The 9 T cell receptor beta chains presented below share a single source sample, sequenced in a study of blood T cells in healthy people across ages. The second PCR ran about 6 to 11 cycles with a sample-barcoded 5' primer and J-beta primers. TCRdb used MiXCR to reprocess the 5' RACE reads, holding one entry per CDR3 protein. The table has roughly 570,000 distinct CDR3 sequences, about 25% seen once. The specimen sequenced was blood. These TCRs come from a woman in her 70s in good health.

The chain links TRBV7-9 to TRBJ2-1; D possibly matches TRBD1 or TRBD2 (5 bases each). CDR1 is SEHNR, CDR2 FQNEAQ, per germline (reference sequence). V lost 5 bases, J lost 7 bases, and 12 bases lay in between. The CDR3 sequence is 13 residues long. CDR3 region: CASSLYEGNEQFF. CDR3 DNA sequence: TGTGCCAGCAGCCTCTATGAGGGGAATGAGCAGTTCTTC.

The chain carries TRBV7-2 and TRBJ2-7; 8 positions match TRBD2. Germline assignment: CDR1 SGHTA and CDR2 FQGNSA. The J segment lost 2 bases and the V segment lost 2 bases, leaving 5 bases of the junction unmatched. This CDR3 comprises 15 residues. The CDR3 here is CASSLHGGAAYEQYF. The CDR3, as DNA: TGTGCCAGCAGCTTACACGGGGGGGCCGCCTACGAGCAGTACTTC. The complete variable domain, with remaining parts taken from reference TRBV7-2 and TRBJ2-7, reads GAGVSQSPSNKVTEKGKDVELRCDPISGHTALYWYRQSLGQGLEFLIYFQGNSAPDKSGLPSDRFSAERTGGSVSTLTIQRTQQEDSAVYLCASSLHGGAAYEQYFGPGTRLTVT.

V usage is TRBV6-5 and J usage is TRBJ1-6, with D uncertain. Germline V gene sequence: CDR1 MNHEY, CDR2 SVGAGI. V dropped 2 bases and J dropped 8 bases, with 4 bases sitting between them. This CDR3 is 12 amino acids long. As DNA, the CDR3 is TGTGCCAGCAGTTACATAGATTCACCCCTCCACTTT. Its translation: CASSYIDSPLHF.

On this clonotype: The missing conserved phenylalanine or tryptophan at the end of this CDR3 makes a read error likely. V is TRBV5-1 and J is TRBJ2-7; no reliable D call. Looked up from germline, CDR1 is SGHRS and CDR2 is YFSETQ. V was clipped by 4 bases and J by 7 bases, with 18 bases between them. The CDR3 is made up of 14 amino acids. In DNA, the CDR3 is TGCGCCAGCAGCCCCGGCCTCGATCCGCCGGAGCAGTACATC. It codes for CASSPGLDPPEQYI.

This clonotype has more than one count but fewer than ten. CDR3 sequence: CASSYGGAGQPQHF. Written as DNA, the CDR3 is TGTGCCAGCAGTTACGGGGGGGCCGGTCAGCCCCAGCATTTT. This chain uses TRBV6-2 or TRBV6-3 with TRBJ1-5; weak D call: TRBD1 (6 bases). The ends were cut back, 2 bases at V and 6 bases at J, with 11 bases in the middle. The germline V gene encodes CDR1 MNHEY and CDR2 SVGEGT. CDR3 length: 14 amino acids.

In this sample, this clonotype turned up a few times. The V gene is TRBV12-3 or TRBV12-4, the J gene TRBJ1-1; the D is unclear. The V gene lost 0 bases and the J gene lost 1 base, with 6 bases spanning the gap. The CDR3 has 14 amino acids. In nucleotides, the CDR3 is TGTGCCAGCAGTTTAGCTAACGGGAACACTGAAGCTTTCTTT. Translated, it gives CASSLANGNTEAFF.

The chain recombines TRBV9 with TRBJ2-1; 7 bases are a match to TRBD2. TRBJ2-5 explains the end of the DNA better; the J call may be wrong. The CDR3 covers 11 residues. The germline gives CDR1 SGDLS, CDR2 YYNGEE. The CDR3 DNA sequence: TGTGCGAGACTAGCCCGGCAGACCCAGTACTTC. It translates to CARLARQTQYF.

This clonotype turned up a few times. V gene TRBV6-1 combines with J gene TRBJ2-5; 10 bases align to TRBD2. The germline gives CDR1 MNHNS, CDR2 SASEGT. Trimming removed 6 bases from V and 4 bases from J; junction bases left unmatched: 5. The CDR3 is made up of 14 amino acids. CDR3 nucleotide sequence: TGTGCCAGCAGCAGCGGGGGGGCCTCAGAGACCCAGTACTTC. It codes for CASSSGGASETQYF.

This clonotype has more than one count but fewer than ten. The chain recombines TRBV6-1 with TRBJ2-1; 13 bases agree with TRBD2. The germline V gene has CDR1 MNHNS and CDR2 SASEGT. The CDR3 runs 14 residues. The trim removed 7 bases at V and 12 bases at J, leaving 9 bases unmatched. CDR3 DNA sequence: TGTGCCAGCAAGACGACTAGCGGGGGGTCTTCGCAGTTCTTC. Translating it yields CASKTTSGGSSQFF.